The count of the clone carrying this T cell receptor beta chain is one. This entry is derived from a study of PD-L1 blockade in urothelial cancer. About the research overall: Male patients with bladder-origin urothelial cancer numbered about nine tenths of the roughly 29. Peripheral blood specimens exhibited a median yield of about 150,000 T cells.

Clones were sequenced by immunoSEQ multiplex PCR, and TCRdb holds only the in-frame ones, with some missing. Here the sample spans around 110,000 clones, approximately 90% being singletons. Time point denoted: peripheral blood 6 weeks after treatment start. The material was PBMCs, obtained around atezolizumab (anti-PD-L1) treatment. This clonotype was sampled from a man in his sixties with urothelial cancer.

In DNA, the CDR3 is TGTGCCATCGCTAGCGAGGGCGACGGTGAGCAGTTCTTC. Its protein product is CAIASEGDGEQFF. This sequence joins TRBV10-3 and TRBJ2-1, with D perhaps matching TRBD2 (6 bases). The germline CDR1 and CDR2 sequences are ENHRY and SYGVKD. The CDR3 has 13 residues. Trimming pared 8 bases from V and 9 bases from J, leaving 17 bases between.